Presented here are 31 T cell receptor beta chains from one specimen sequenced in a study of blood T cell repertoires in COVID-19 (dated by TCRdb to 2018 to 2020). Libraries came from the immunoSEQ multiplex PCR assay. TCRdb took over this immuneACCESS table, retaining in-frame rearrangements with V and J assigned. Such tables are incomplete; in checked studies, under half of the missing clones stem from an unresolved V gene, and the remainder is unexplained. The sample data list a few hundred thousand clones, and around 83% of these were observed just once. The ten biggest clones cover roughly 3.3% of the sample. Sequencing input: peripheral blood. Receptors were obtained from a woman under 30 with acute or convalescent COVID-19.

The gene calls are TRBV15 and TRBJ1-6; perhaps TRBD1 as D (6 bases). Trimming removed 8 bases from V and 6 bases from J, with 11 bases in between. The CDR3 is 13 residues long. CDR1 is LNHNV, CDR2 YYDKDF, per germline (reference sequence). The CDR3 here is CATGGGRNSPLHF. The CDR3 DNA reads TGTGCCACCGGGGGGGGGCGTAATTCACCCCTCCACTTT.

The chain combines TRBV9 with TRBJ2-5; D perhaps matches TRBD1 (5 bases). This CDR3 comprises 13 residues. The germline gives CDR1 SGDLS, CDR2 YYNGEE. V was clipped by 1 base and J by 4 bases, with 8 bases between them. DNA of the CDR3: TGTGCCAGCAGCGTATCAGGGCGAGAGACCCAGTACTTC. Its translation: CASSVSGRETQYF.

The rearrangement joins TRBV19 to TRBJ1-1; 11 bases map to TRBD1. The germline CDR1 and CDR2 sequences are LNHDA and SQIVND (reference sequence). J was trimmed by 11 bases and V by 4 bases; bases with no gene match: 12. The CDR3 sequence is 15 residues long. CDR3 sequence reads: CASSTTPGQGARAFF. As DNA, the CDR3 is TGTGCCAGTAGTACCACCCCCGGACAGGGGGCGCGCGCTTTCTTT.

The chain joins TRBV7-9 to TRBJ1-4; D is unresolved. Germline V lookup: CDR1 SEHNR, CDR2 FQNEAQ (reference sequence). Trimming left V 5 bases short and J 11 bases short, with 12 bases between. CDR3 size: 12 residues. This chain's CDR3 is CASSPPSRKLFF. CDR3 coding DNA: TGTGCCAGCAGCCCCCCTTCCCGGAAACTGTTTTTT.

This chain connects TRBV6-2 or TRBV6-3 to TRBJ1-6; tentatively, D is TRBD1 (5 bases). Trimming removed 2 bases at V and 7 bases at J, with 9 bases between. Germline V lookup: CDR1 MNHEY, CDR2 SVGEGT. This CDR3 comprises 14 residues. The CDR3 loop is CASSYQGWNSPLHF. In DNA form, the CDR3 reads TGTGCCAGCAGTTACCAGGGTTGGAATTCACCCCTCCACTTT.

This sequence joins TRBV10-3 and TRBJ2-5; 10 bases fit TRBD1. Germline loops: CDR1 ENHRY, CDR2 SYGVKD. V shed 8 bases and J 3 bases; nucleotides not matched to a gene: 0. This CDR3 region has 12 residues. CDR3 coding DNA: TGTGCCATCGGGACAGGGGAAGAGACCCAGTACTTC. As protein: CAIGTGEETQYF.

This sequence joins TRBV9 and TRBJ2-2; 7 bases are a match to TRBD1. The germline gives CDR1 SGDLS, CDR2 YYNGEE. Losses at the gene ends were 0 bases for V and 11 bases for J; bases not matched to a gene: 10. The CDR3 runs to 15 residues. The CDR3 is CASSVANRQGGELFF. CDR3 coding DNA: TGTGCCAGCAGCGTAGCTAACCGACAGGGTGGAGAGCTGTTTTTT.

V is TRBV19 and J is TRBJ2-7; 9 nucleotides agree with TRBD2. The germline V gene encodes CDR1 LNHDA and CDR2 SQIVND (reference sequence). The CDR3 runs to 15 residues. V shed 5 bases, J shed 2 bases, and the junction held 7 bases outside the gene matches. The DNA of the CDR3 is TGTGCCAGTAGTTCGAAGGCTAGCGGGGCCTACGAGCAGTACTTC. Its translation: CASSSKASGAYEQYF.

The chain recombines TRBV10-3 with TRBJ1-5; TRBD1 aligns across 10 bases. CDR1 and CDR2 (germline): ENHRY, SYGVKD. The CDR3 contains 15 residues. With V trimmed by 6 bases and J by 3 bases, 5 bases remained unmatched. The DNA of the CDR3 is TGTGCCATCAGCCCCGGGACAGGGGTCAATCAGCCCCAGCATTTT. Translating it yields CAISPGTGVNQPQHF.

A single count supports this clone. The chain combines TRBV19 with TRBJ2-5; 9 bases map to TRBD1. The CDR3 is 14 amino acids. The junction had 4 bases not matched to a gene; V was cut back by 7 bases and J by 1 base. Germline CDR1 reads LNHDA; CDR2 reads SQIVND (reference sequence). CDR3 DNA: TGTGCCAGTAATAACAGGGGGCCCCAAGAGACCCAGTACTTC. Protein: CASNNRGPQETQYF.

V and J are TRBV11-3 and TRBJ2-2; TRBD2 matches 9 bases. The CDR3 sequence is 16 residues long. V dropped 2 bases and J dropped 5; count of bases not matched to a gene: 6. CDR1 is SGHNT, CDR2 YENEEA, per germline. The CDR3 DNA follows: TGTGCCAGCAGCTTAAGGCTAGCGGGGATTACCGGGGAGCTGTTTTTT. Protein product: CASSLRLAGITGELFF.

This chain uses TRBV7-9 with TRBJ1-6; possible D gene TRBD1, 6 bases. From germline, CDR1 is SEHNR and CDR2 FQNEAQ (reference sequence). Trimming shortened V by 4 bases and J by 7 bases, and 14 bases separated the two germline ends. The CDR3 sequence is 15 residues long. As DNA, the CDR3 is TGTGCCAGCAGCTCCGGACAGCGCGAGAATTCACCCCTCCACTTT. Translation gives CASSSGQRENSPLHF.

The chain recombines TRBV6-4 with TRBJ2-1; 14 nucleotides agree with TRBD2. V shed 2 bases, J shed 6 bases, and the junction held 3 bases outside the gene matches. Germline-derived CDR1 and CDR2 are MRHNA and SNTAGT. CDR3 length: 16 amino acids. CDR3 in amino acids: CASSDTGTSGSNEQFF. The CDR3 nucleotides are TGTGCCAGCAGTGACACCGGGACTAGCGGGAGCAATGAGCAGTTCTTC.

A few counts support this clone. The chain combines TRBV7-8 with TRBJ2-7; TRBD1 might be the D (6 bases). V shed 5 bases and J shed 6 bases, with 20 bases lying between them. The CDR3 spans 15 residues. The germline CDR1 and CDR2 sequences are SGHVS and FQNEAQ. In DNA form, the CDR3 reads TGTGCCAGCAGCCTGACAGGCCGCCCCGCCCCCGAGCAGTACTTC. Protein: CASSLTGRPAPEQYF.

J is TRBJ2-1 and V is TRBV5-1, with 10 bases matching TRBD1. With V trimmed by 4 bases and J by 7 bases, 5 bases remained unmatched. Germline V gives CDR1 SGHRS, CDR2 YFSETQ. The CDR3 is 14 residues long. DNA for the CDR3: TGCGCCAGCAGCACGCGGACAGGGGGGAATGAGCAGTTCTTC. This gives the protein CASSTRTGGNEQFF.

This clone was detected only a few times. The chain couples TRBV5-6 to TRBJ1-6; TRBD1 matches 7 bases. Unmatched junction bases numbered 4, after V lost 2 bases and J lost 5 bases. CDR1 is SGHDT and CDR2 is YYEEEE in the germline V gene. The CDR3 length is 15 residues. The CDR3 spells CASSLRGLNNSPLHF. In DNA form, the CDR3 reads TGTGCCAGCAGCTTAAGGGGGCTCAATAATTCACCCCTCCACTTT. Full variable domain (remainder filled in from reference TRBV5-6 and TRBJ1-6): DAGVTQSPTHLIKTRGQQVTLRCSPKSGHDTVSWYQQALGQGPQFIFQYYEEEERQRGNFPDRFSGHQFPNYSSELNVNALLLGDSALYLCASSLRGLNNSPLHFGNGTRLTVT.

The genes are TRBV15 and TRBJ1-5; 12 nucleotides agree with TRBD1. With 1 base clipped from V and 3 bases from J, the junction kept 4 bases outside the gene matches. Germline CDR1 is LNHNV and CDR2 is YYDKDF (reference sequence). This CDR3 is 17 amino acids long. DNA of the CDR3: TGTGCCACCAGCAGAGTAGGGACAGGGGGCCCCAATCAGCCCCAGCATTTT. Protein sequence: CATSRVGTGGPNQPQHF.

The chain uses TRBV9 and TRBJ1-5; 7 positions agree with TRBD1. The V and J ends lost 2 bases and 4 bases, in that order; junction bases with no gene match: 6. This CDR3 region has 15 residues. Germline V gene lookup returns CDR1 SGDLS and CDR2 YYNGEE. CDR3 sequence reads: CASSVTGTANQPQHF. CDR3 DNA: TGTGCCAGCAGCGTCACCGGGACAGCTAATCAGCCCCAGCATTTT.

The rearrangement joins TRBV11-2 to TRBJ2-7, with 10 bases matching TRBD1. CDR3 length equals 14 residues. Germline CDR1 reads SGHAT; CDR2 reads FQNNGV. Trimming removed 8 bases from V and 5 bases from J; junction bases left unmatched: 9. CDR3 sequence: CASRGDRGGDEQYF. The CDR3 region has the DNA TGTGCCAGCCGGGGGGACAGGGGTGGTGACGAGCAGTACTTC.

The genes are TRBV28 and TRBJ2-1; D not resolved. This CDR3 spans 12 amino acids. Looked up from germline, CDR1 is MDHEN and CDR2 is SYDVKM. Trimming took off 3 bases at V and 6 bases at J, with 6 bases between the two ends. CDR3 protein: CASSFGLNEQFF. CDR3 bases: TGTGCCAGCAGTTTTGGGCTCAATGAGCAGTTCTTC.

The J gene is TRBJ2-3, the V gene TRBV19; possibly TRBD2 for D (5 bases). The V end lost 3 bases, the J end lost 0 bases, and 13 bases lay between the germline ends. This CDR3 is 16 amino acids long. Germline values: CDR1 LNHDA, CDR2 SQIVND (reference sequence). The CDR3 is CASSIGLAESTDTQYF. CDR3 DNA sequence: TGTGCCAGTAGTATCGGGCTAGCAGAAAGCACAGATACGCAGTATTTT.

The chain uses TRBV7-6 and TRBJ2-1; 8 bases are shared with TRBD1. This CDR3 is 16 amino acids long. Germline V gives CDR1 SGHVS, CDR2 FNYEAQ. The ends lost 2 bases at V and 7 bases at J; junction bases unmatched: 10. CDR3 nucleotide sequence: TGTGCCAGCAGCTTAAGTTCGAGACAGGGGAGAAATGAGCAGTTCTTC. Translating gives CASSLSSRQGRNEQFF.

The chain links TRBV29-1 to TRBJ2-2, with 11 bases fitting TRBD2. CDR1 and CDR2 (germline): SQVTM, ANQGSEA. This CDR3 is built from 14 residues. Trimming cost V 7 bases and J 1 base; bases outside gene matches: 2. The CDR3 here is CSAGTSGNTGELFF. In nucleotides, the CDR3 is TGCAGCGCTGGGACTAGCGGGAACACCGGGGAGCTGTTTTTT.

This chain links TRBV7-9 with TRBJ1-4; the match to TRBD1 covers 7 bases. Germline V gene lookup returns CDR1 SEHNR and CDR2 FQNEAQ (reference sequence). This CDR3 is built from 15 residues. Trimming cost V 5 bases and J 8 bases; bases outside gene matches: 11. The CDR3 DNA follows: TGTGCCAGCAGCCTACTACAGGGGTTACGAGAAAAACTGTTTTTT. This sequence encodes CASSLLQGLREKLFF.

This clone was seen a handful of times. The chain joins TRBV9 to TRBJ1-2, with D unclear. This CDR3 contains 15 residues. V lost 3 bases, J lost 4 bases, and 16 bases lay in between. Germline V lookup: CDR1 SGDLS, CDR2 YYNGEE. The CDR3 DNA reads TGTGCCAGCAGCGGCCGTTGGGCAGGAGGCTATGGCTACACCTTC. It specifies CASSGRWAGGYGYTF. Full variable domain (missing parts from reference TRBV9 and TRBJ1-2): DSGVTQTPKHLITATGQRVTLRCSPRSGDLSVYWYQQSLDQGLQFLIQYYNGEERAKGNILERFSAQQFPDLHSELNLSSLELGDSALYFCASSGRWAGGYGYTFGSGTRLTVV.

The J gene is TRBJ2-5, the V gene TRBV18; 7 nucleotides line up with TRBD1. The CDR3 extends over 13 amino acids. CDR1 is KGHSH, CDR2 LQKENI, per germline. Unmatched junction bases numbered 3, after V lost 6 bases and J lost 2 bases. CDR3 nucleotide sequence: TGTGCCAGCTCGACAGGGAGTCAAGAGACCCAGTACTTC. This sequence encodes CASSTGSQETQYF.

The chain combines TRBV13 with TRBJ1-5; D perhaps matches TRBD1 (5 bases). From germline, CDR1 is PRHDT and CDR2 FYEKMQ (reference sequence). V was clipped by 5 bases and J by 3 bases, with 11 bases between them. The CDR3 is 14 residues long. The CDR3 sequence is CASSTGRANQPQHF. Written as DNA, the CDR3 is TGTGCCAGCAGCACCGGCAGGGCCAATCAGCCCCAGCATTTT.

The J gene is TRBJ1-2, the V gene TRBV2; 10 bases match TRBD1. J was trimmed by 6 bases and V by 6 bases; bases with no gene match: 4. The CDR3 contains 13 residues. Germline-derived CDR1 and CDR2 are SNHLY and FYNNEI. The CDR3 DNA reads TGTGCCAGCAGGTGGACAGGGGGGGATGGCTACACCTTC. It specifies CASRWTGGDGYTF.

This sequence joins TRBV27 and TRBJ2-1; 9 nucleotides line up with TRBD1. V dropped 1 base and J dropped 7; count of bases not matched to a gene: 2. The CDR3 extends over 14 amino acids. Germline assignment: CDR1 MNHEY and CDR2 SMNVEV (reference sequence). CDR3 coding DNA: TGTGCCAGCAGTTTATTGGGACAGGGAAATGAGCAGTTCTTC. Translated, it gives CASSLLGQGNEQFF.

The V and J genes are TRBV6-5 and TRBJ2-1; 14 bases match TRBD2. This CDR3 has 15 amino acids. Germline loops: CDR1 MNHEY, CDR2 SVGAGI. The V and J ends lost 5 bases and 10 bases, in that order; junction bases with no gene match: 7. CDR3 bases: TGTGCCAGCAGTCCGGGACTAGCGGGAGCTGGCGAGCAGTTCTTC. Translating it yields CASSPGLAGAGEQFF.

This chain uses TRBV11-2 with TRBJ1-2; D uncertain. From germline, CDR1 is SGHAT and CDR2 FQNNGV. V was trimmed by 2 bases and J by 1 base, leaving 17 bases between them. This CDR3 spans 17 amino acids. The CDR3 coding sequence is TGTGCCAGCAGCTTAAGGCCAGCCGACTACCTTAACTATGGCTACACCTTC. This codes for CASSLRPADYLNYGYTF.